This T cell receptor beta chain is drawn from a study of regulatory T cells in long-lasting Graves disease. General observations from the study: Sample size was small, which may have lowered accuracy.

To make TCR beta libraries, researchers used iRepertoire HTBI primers and Arm-PCR of CDR3 regions. TCRdb itself ran the multiplex PCR reads through MiXCR, one entry per CDR3 protein. Here the sample spans 600,000 to 800,000 distinct CDR3 sequences, around 30% being singletons. Time point in this sample: persistent/refractory GD, antithyroid drugs over 5 years with positive TRAb. The TCR library was prepared using RNA isolated from PBMCs. An endocrinology department in Xi'an, China, recruited the patients. Deletions cut 7 bases from V and 5 bases from J, with 14 bases between. Germline values: CDR1 LNHDA, CDR2 SQIVND (reference sequence). The CDR3 is 13 residues long. This clonotype was found a few times. Its specificity is not known.

The receptor comes from a female donor with Graves disease. The genes are TRBV19 and TRBJ1-1; TRBD1 might be the D (6 bases). The source was peripheral blood mononuclear cells (PBMCs), collected when the disease was refractory, from a patient treated with antithyroid drugs. CDR3 sequence: CASTATGGTEAFF. CDR3 nucleotide sequence: TGTGCCAGTACCGCGACAGGAGGTACTGAAGCTTTCTTT.